This is a list of T cell receptor beta chains from one sample in a study of T cells in localized non-small cell lung cancer. Profiled with immunoSEQ multiplex PCR; TCRdb holds only in-frame clones, not every one. The repertoire holds more than 45,000 clones, 80% to 85% seen once, with about a sixth in the top ten. Specimen: peripheral blood mononuclear cells, collected before any cancer treatment. Receptors originate from a man between 40 and 75 years old with stage III lung adenocarcinoma. CDR3s include the opening cysteine and the closing phenylalanine or tryptophan. D genes are given only for firm matches. Clone size is not always given. Where it is, it says once, few, many or a class for expanded clones.

CDR3aa	CDR3nt	abundance	v_gene	j_gene	d_gene
CASSLDTEGPYEQYF	TGTGCCAGCAGCTTAGATACGGAGGGACCCTACGAGCAGTACTTC	few	TRBV7-2	TRBJ2-7	NA
CSAPVVAKNIQYF	TGCAGCGCTCCAGTCGTAGCCAAAAACATTCAGTACTTC	NA	TRBV29-1	TRBJ2-4	NA
CASSIDRQKEQYF	TGTGCCAGTAGTATAGATCGACAAAAAGAGCAGTACTTC	NA	TRBV19	TRBJ2-7	NA
CATSRDVGGSGEQYF	TGTGCCACCAGCAGAGATGTGGGCGGGTCAGGCGAGCAGTACTTC	NA	TRBV15	TRBJ2-7	NA
CASSYYSSGANVLTF	TGTGCCAGCAGTTACTACAGCTCTGGGGCCAACGTCCTGACTTTC	NA	TRBV6-5	TRBJ2-6	NA
CASSSYQETQYF	TGTGCCAGCAGTTCTTACCAAGAGACCCAGTACTTC	once	TRBV7-2	TRBJ2-5	NA
CASSSDQTGNFREQFF	TGTGCCAGCAGCTCCGACCAGACAGGGAATTTTCGTGAGCAGTTCTTC	NA	TRBV14	TRBJ2-1	TRBD1
CASSQAAGGGNEQFF	TGCGCCAGCAGCCAAGCCGCCGGGGGAGGCAATGAGCAGTTCTTC	once	TRBV4-3	TRBJ2-1	NA
CASSSGLAGGEEQFF	TGTGCCAGCAGCTCCGGACTAGCGGGAGGAGAGGAGCAGTTCTTC	NA	TRBV7-2	TRBJ2-1	TRBD2
CASSIGGVRGYTF	TGTGCCAGTAGTATTGGGGGGGTGCGGGGCTACACCTTC	NA	TRBV19	TRBJ1-2	NA
CASSLTQDSYNEQFF	TGTGCCAGCAGCTTAACGCAGGATTCCTACAATGAGCAGTTCTTC	NA	TRBV7-6	TRBJ2-1	NA
CASSLSESIEQFF	TGTGCCAGCAGCCTGTCGGAATCTATCGAGCAGTTCTTC	NA	TRBV14	TRBJ2-1	NA
CSARDRENSPLHF	TGCAGCGCCCGGGACAGGGAAAATTCACCCCTCCACTTT	few	TRBV29-1	TRBJ1-6	TRBD1
CASRPDVGSSYTF	TGCGCCAGCAGACCTGATGTCGGGTCTAGCTACACCTTC	NA	TRBV5-1	TRBJ1-2	NA
CASREQGTHSYEQYF	TGTGCCAGCAGAGAGCAGGGGACCCACTCCTACGAGCAGTACTTC	NA	TRBV2	TRBJ2-7	NA
CAGELNEQFF	TGTGCAGGGGAGCTCAATGAGCAGTTCTTC	NA	TRBV7-2	TRBJ2-1	NA
CASSNGPYNEQFF	TGTGCCAGTAGTAACGGTCCCTACAATGAGCAGTTCTTC	NA	TRBV19	TRBJ2-1	NA
CSVLAGLPLYNEQFF	TGCAGCGTTCTAGCGGGCCTGCCTCTCTACAATGAGCAGTTCTTC	NA	TRBV29-1	TRBJ2-1	TRBD2
CASSLWGGNQPQHF	TGTGCCAGCAGTTTATGGGGTGGCAATCAGCCCCAGCATTTT	NA	TRBV27	TRBJ1-5	NA
CAYHGDSSYEQYF	TGTGCCTATCACGGGGACAGCTCCTACGAGCAGTACTTC	NA	TRBV2	TRBJ2-7	TRBD1
CASSGDSFNQPQHF	TGTGCCAGCAGTGGGGACAGCTTCAATCAGCCCCAGCATTTT	NA	TRBV2	TRBJ1-5	TRBD1
CAAQGRRGNEKLFF	TGTGCCGCGCAGGGGAGGCGGGGAAATGAAAAACTGTTTTTT	once	TRBV6-6	TRBJ1-4	NA
CASSLRGTGANVLTF	TGTGCCAGCAGCTTGAGAGGGACGGGGGCCAACGTCCTGACTTTC	NA	TRBV5-6	TRBJ2-6	NA
CASSLGVGELFF	TGTGCCAGCAGTCTAGGGGTCGGGGAGCTGTTTTTT	NA	TRBV27	TRBJ2-2	NA
CASSLLDRAGEQFF	TGTGCCAGCAGTTTGCTGGACAGGGCGGGTGAGCAGTTCTTC	NA	TRBV27	TRBJ2-1	TRBD1
CASSPKGQGYAYEQYF	TGTGCCAGCAGCCCGAAGGGACAGGGTTATGCGTACGAGCAGTACTTC	few	TRBV7-9	TRBJ2-7	TRBD1
CASSLGLAGGSDTGELFF	TGCGCCAGCAGCTTGGGGCTAGCGGGGGGCTCGGACACCGGGGAGCTGTTTTTT	NA	TRBV5-1	TRBJ2-2	TRBD2
CASSSVGGRDEQYF	TGTGCCAGCAGCTCAGTAGGGGGGCGCGACGAGCAGTACTTC	NA	TRBV9	TRBJ2-7	NA
CASSPLRDQPQHF	TGTGCCAGCAGTCCCCTAAGGGATCAGCCCCAGCATTTT	NA	TRBV2	TRBJ1-5	NA
CASTPGGTGGSGEQFF	TGTGCCAGCACCCCGGGCGGGACAGGGGGTTCTGGGGAGCAGTTCTTC	NA	TRBV7-6	TRBJ2-1	TRBD1
CASSPTGTSNYGYTF	TGTGCCAGCTCACCTACCGGGACATCAAACTATGGCTACACCTTC	once	TRBV18	TRBJ1-2	NA
CAISGGAPGQPQHF	TGTGCCATCAGTGGGGGCGCCCCGGGACAGCCCCAGCATTTT	NA	TRBV10-3	TRBJ1-5	NA
CASKGGQGTPGADTQYF	TGTGCCAGCAAAGGGGGACAGGGGACCCCCGGGGCAGATACGCAGTATTTT	NA	TRBV2	TRBJ2-3	TRBD1
CASSIDRGDYNEQFF	TGTGCCAGCAGCATCGACAGGGGAGACTACAATGAGCAATTCTTC	NA	TRBV7-2	TRBJ2-1	TRBD1
CASTQGDTEAFF	TGCGCCAGCACCCAGGGGGACACTGAAGCTTTCTTT	NA	TRBV4-1	TRBJ1-1	TRBD1
CASSQEPTENSPLHF	TGCGCCAGCAGCCAAGAACCGACAGAGAATTCACCCCTCCACTTT	NA	TRBV4-3	TRBJ1-6	NA
CASSLDLGTTYEQYF	TGTGCCAGCAGCTTAGATCTAGGGACGACCTACGAGCAGTACTTC	NA	TRBV7-8	TRBJ2-7	NA
CASSEIQGVGYTF	TGTGCCAGCAGTGAAATTCAGGGGGTTGGCTACACCTTC	NA	TRBV6-1	TRBJ1-2	TRBD1
CASTPSLAASYEQYF	TGTGCCAGCACCCCGAGCCTAGCGGCTTCCTACGAGCAGTACTTC	NA	TRBV7-9	TRBJ2-7	TRBD2
CASSYWQGDSPLHF	TGTGCCAGCAGTTACTGGCAGGGGGACTCACCCCTCCACTTT	few	TRBV6-5	TRBJ1-6	TRBD1
CASSLDLGSPYEQYF	TGTGCCAGCAGCTTAGATCTGGGGAGTCCCTACGAGCAGTACTTC	NA	TRBV11-2	TRBJ2-7	NA
CASSAEDPYNSPLHF	TGTGCCAGCAGTGCTGAGGATCCCTATAATTCACCCCTCCACTTT	NA	TRBV2	TRBJ1-6	NA
CASSEVRTTFYNEQFF	TGTGCCAGCAGTGAAGTGCGGACTACTTTCTACAATGAGCAGTTCTTC	few	TRBV2	TRBJ2-1	NA
CARRDSSTDTQYF	TGTGCCAGGAGGGACAGTTCTACAGATACGCAGTATTTT	NA	TRBV21-1	TRBJ2-3	NA
CATHRGATDTQYF	TGTGCCACCCACAGGGGTGCCACAGATACGCAGTATTTT	once	TRBV6-5	TRBJ2-3	TRBD1
CASSVQGDYGYTF	TGTGCCAGCAGTGTCCAGGGGGATTATGGCTACACCTTC	few	TRBV2	TRBJ1-2	TRBD1
CASNFDREREAFF	TGTGCCAGCAACTTCGACAGGGAACGCGAAGCTTTCTTT	NA	TRBV6-1	TRBJ1-1	TRBD1
CASSQGADAGF	TGTGCCAGCAGCCAGGGCGCAGACGCGGGCTTT	NA	TRBV7-9	TRBJ1-1	NA
CASSQDPPQSNNSPLHF	TGCGCCAGCAGCCAAGATCCCCCTCAGTCTAATAATTCACCCCTCCACTTT	few	TRBV4-3	TRBJ1-6	NA
CASSLGLAYDNEQFF	TGCGCCAGCAGCTTGGGACTAGCGTACGACAATGAGCAGTTCTTC	NA	TRBV5-1	TRBJ2-1	TRBD2
CASSLGGENYGYTF	TGCGCCAGCAGCTTGGGAGGGGAGAACTATGGCTACACCTTC	once	TRBV5-1	TRBJ1-2	NA
CATSRGGGGNTEAFF	TGTGCCACCAGCAGAGGTGGGGGGGGGAACACTGAAGCTTTCTTT	once	TRBV15	TRBJ1-1	NA
CASSPSAGRSEQYF	TGTGCCAGCTCACCAAGCGCGGGTCGGTCCGAGCAGTACTTC	NA	TRBV18	TRBJ2-7	NA
CASSGNTRTEAFF	TGCGCCAGCAGTGGGAACACTAGAACTGAAGCTTTCTTT	NA	TRBV10-2	TRBJ1-1	NA
CASIGLMNTEAFF	TGTGCCAGTATTGGGCTAATGAACACTGAAGCTTTCTTT	NA	TRBV19	TRBJ1-1	NA
CSVGGTDDYNEQFF	TGCAGCGTTGGAGGGACAGATGACTACAATGAGCAGTTCTTC	NA	TRBV29-1	TRBJ2-1	TRBD1
CASSRPLLNTEAFF	TGCGCCAGCAGTCGACCCCTACTGAACACTGAAGCTTTCTTT	NA	TRBV10-2	TRBJ1-1	NA